The rows below give T cell receptor beta chains drawn from one sample of a study of CD8 T cells in Susac syndrome. TCRdb fed the immunoSEQ multiplex PCR reads into MiXCR, producing one record per CDR3 protein. The sample carries more than 150,000 distinct CDR3 sequences, around 92% recorded once. The source material was CD4+ T cells from PBMCs. The receptors here all came from a human donor in good health. CDR3s include the opening cysteine and the closing phenylalanine or tryptophan. The D gene is left open where the match is weak. The size entry is marked missing in some rows and otherwise reads once, few, many or a size class.

clone_size j_call d_call v_call cdr3_nt cdr3_aa
NA TRBJ1-1 NA TRBV6-6 TGTGCCAGCAGTCCGACAGGTAGTGGGCCCGGCACTGAAGCTTTCTTT CASSPTGSGPGTEAFF
NA TRBJ1-1 NA TRBV29-1 TGCAGCGTCAAAGAACAGGGCGTGGGCACTGAAGCTTTCTTT CSVKEQGVGTEAFF
NA TRBJ2-2 TRBD2 TRBV20-1 TGCAGTGCTAGAGCCGAGAGTAGCGGGCCTTCGAACACCGGGGAGCTGTTTTTT CSARAESSGPSNTGELFF
NA TRBJ2-3 TRBD2 TRBV29-1 TGCAGCGCCCGGGAGGGGGCAGATACGCAGTATTTT CSAREGADTQYF
NA TRBJ1-2 TRBD1 TRBV3-1 TGTGCCAGCAGCCAAGATTGGGGTCAGGGGGCCTATGGCTACACCTTC CASSQDWGQGAYGYTF
NA TRBJ1-1 NA TRBV27 TGTGCCAGCAGTACCAGGGGATACACTGAAGCTTTCTTT CASSTRGYTEAFF
NA TRBJ1-4 NA TRBV7-9 TGTGCCAGCAGCTTAGTGATCCCAGGGGAGGAAAAACTGTTTTTT CASSLVIPGEEKLFF
NA TRBJ2-4 TRBD1 TRBV10-3 TGTGCCATCAGTGAGTCGACTACAGGGGTTCACAACATTCAGTACTTC CAISESTTGVHNIQYF
NA TRBJ2-2 NA TRBV7-8 TGTGCCAGCACCCTTACCCGGAGGGCGAACACCGGGGAGCTGTTTTTT CASTLTRRANTGELFF
NA TRBJ2-5 TRBD2 TRBV6-2/TRBV6-3 TGTGCCAGCATGGGAGAGCGGGGGAAAGAGACCCAGTACTTC CASMGERGKETQYF
NA TRBJ2-7 TRBD1 TRBV12-3/TRBV12-4 TGTGCCAGCCAGGGACAGGGGACTGGCGAGCAGTACTTC CASQGQGTGEQYF
NA TRBJ2-3 TRBD2 TRBV10-3 TGTGCCATCAGTGAACAGCGGGGGGACACAGATACGCAGTATTTT CAISEQRGDTDTQYF
NA TRBJ1-1 NA TRBV6-2/TRBV6-3 TGTGCCAGCAGTTACCCCGCACTCGACAGTTACTATGAAGCTTTCTTT CASSYPALDSYYEAFF
NA TRBJ2-6 TRBD2 TRBV5-1 TGCGCCAGCAGCTTGCCCAGCGGGAGTTCCTCGGGGGCCAACGTCCTGACTTTC CASSLPSGSSSGANVLTF
once TRBJ2-2 NA TRBV9 TGTGCCAGCAGCGCGACCGACAGGAACACCGGGGAGCTGTTTTTT CASSATDRNTGELFF
once TRBJ1-2 NA TRBV19 TGTGCCAGTAGGCAGGACTCCCAGATCTATGGCTACACCTTC CASRQDSQIYGYTF
NA TRBJ1-2 NA TRBV28 TGTGCCAGCAGTCCCTCTAACTATGGCTACACCTTC CASSPSNYGYTF
once TRBJ2-7 NA TRBV30 TGTGCCTGGACCTACGCGTCCGAGCAGTACTTC CAWTYASEQYF
NA TRBJ1-1 NA TRBV7-2 TGTGCCAGCAGCTCCGGGCGGGCCGAAAAGAGGGCTTTCTTT CASSSGRAEKRAFF
NA TRBJ2-2 TRBD1 TRBV5-4 TGTGCCAGCAGCCCCGGGACAGGGAGTAGAGGGGAGCTGTTTTTT CASSPGTGSRGELFF
NA TRBJ2-7 NA TRBV23-1 TGCGCCAGCAGTCAATTCAGGGGACGGGGGCCGGATTACGAGCAGTACTTC CASSQFRGRGPDYEQYF
NA TRBJ2-1 NA TRBV24-1 TGTGCCACCAGTGATCCCAGGGGGGGCTCCTACAATGAGCAGTTCTTC CATSDPRGGSYNEQFF